These 2 T cell receptor beta chains came from one sample sequenced in a study of T cell changes during pregnancy in multiple sclerosis. Some clones are missing from TCRdb's copy, which holds only in-frame ones; the method was immunoSEQ multiplex PCR. The table includes 60,000 to 75,000 clones, more than 75% detected once. The sequenced sample was peripheral blood, obtained in the third trimester of pregnancy. The receptors were gathered from a female donor with multiple sclerosis, enrolled in a pregnancy study.

The chain carries TRBV28 and TRBJ1-6; 7 bases are a match to TRBD1. Germline values: CDR1 MDHEN, CDR2 SYDVKM. With V trimmed by 5 bases and J by 7 bases, 5 bases remained unmatched. The CDR3 contains 14 residues. This CDR3 reads CASSGDRVNSPLHF. The CDR3 region has the DNA TGTGCCAGCAGTGGCGACAGGGTAAATTCACCCCTCCACTTT.

CDR3 sequence (DNA): TGTGCCAGCAGCCCGGGGAGCACAGATACGCAGTATTTT. This sequence encodes CASSPGSTDTQYF. The chain is built from TRBV9 and TRBJ2-3, with D perhaps TRBD2 (5 bases). The CDR3 sequence is 13 residues long. Trimming shortened V by 4 bases and J by 0 bases, and 6 bases separated the two germline ends. The germline CDR1 and CDR2 sequences are SGDLS and YYNGEE.